Sequencing of this T cell receptor (beta chain) was carried out in a study of T cell changes during pregnancy in multiple sclerosis. The V end was cut by 4 bases, the J end by 0 bases, with 9 bases between. There are 15 residues in the CDR3. Germline CDR1 WSHSY, CDR2 SAAADI. This table comes from immunoSEQ multiplex PCR, and its TCRdb copy is limited to in-frame clones, with some not included. The table records approximately 100,000 clones, roughly 90% of them present only once. This receptor was taken from a female donor with multiple sclerosis, enrolled in a pregnancy study. The input for sequencing was peripheral blood, taken after pregnancy. The chain is built from TRBV10-2 and TRBJ1-4; D is undetermined. The CDR3 region is CASSVTAATNEKLFF. In nucleotides, the CDR3 is TGCGCCAGCAGTGTAACCGCGGCAACTAATGAAAAACTGTTTTTT.